Reported below is one T cell receptor (beta chain). Criteria for exclusion of patients were uncontrolled infection, other autoimmune disease, pregnancy or lactation. The entry originates in a study of T cells in Graves' hyperthyroidism and ophthalmopathy. The source material, RNA transcripts, was used to amplify TCR beta CDR3 regions. HTBI primers drove first-round RT-PCR of the TCR CDR3. TCRdb recomputed calls from the multiplex PCR reads with MiXCR, one row per CDR3 protein. This sample carries around 400,000 distinct CDR3 sequences, 20% to 25% of them seen once, and the ten largest clones take around four fifths. The sequencing input was blood. This sequence originates from a man between 45 and 60 years old with Graves' hyperthyroidism.

CDR3 loop: CASSKFDEQFF. Here the CDR3 DNA reads TGTGCCAGCAGTAAGTTCGATGAGCAGTTCTTC. The rearrangement joins TRBV2 to TRBJ2-1, with D hard to call. The V gene lost 5 bases and the J gene lost 8 bases, with 7 bases spanning the gap. Germline V lookup: CDR1 SNHLY, CDR2 FYNNEI. This CDR3 has 11 residues. The whole variable domain, remainder taken from reference TRBV2 and TRBJ2-1, is EPEVTQTPSHQVTQMGQEVILRCVPISNHLYFYWYRQILGQKVEFLVSFYNNEISEKSEIFDDQFSVERPDGSNFTLKIRSTKLEDSAMYFCASSKFDEQFFGPGTRLTVL.